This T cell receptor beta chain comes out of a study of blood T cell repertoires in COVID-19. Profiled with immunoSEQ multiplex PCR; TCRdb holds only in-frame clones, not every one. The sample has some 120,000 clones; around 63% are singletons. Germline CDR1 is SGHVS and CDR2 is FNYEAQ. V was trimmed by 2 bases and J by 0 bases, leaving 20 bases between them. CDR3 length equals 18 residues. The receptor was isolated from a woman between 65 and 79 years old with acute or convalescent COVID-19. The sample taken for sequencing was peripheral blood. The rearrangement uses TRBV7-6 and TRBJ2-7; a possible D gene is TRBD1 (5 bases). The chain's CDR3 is CASSLIPPWGESSYEQYF. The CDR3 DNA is TGTGCCAGCAGCTTAATACCCCCGTGGGGCGAGAGCTCCTACGAGCAGTACTTC.